This TCR beta chain stems from a study of cytomegalovirus exposure and HLA in healthy donors. A few counts support this clone. Germline V gene sequence: CDR1 SNHLY, CDR2 FYNNEI. The J segment lost 4 bases and the V segment lost 9 bases, leaving 5 bases of the junction unmatched. There are 12 residues in the CDR3. Healthy people donating bone marrow made up the donors. Amplification used 60 Vbeta primers and 13 Jbeta primers. Assay: immunoSEQ multiplex PCR; the TCRdb copy retains only in-frame clones and omits some. The sample holds 150,000 to 200,000 clones, approximately 86% seen once. The clonotype was recovered from a young woman in good health and CMV-seronegative. Source material: PBMCs. The chain is built from TRBV2 and TRBJ1-1; TRBD1 matches at 7 bases. CDR3 sequence (DNA): TGTGCCAGAGGGGGCGGAAGCACTGAAGCTTTCTTT. Amino acids: CARGGGSTEAFF. The full variable domain, completed using reference TRBV2 and TRBJ1-1, is EPEVTQTPSHQVTQMGQEVILRCVPISNHLYFYWYRQILGQKVEFLVSFYNNEISEKSEIFDDQFSVERPDGSNFTLKIRSTKLEDSAMYFCARGGGSTEAFFGQGTRLTVV.